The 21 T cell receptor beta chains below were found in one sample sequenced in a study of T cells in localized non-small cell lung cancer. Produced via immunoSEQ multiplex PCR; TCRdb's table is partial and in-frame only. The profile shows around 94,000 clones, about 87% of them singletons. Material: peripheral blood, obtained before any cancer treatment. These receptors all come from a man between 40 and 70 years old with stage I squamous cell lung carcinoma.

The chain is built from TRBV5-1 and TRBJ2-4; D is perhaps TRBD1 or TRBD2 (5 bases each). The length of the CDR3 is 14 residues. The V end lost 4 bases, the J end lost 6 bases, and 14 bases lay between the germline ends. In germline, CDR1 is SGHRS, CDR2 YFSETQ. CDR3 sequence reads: CASSPNPGPNIQYF. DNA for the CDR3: TGCGCCAGCAGCCCAAACCCGGGACCAAACATTCAGTACTTC.

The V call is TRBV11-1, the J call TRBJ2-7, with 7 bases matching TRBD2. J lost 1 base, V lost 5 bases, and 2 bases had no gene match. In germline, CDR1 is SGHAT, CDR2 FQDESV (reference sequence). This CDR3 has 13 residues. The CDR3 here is CASSLLASYEQYF. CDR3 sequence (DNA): TGTGCCAGCAGCCTACTAGCGTCCTACGAGCAGTACTTC.

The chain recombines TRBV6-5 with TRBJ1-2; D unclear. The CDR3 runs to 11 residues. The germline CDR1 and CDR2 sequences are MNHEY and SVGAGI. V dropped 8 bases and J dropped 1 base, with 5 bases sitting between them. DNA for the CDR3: TGTGCCAGCGAGAATAACTATGGCTACACCTTC. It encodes CASENNYGYTF.

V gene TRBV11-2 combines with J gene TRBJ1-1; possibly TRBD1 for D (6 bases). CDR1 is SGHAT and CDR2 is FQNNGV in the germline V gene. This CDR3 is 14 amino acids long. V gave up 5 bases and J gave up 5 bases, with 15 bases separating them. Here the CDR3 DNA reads TGTGCCAGCAGCCTACGGGGGGGGCTGACTGAAGCTTTCTTT. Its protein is CASSLRGGLTEAFF.

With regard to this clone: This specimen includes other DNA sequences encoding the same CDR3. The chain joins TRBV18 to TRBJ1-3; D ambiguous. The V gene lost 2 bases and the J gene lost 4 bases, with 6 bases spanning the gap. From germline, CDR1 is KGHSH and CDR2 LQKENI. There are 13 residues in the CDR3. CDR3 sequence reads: CASSPNSGNTIYF. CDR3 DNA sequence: TGTGCCAGCTCACCAAACTCGGGAAACACCATATATTTT.

The DNA of the CDR3 is TGTGCCAGTAGCCCCCAGGACGTAAACACCGCGACTAATGAAAAACTGTTTTTT. Its translation is CASSPQDVNTATNEKLFF. J is TRBJ1-4 and V is TRBV19, with D unclear. Germline CDR1 and CDR2: LNHDA and SQIVND (reference sequence). V lost 6 bases and J 2 bases, leaving 22 bases between the germline ends. This CDR3 is 18 amino acids long.

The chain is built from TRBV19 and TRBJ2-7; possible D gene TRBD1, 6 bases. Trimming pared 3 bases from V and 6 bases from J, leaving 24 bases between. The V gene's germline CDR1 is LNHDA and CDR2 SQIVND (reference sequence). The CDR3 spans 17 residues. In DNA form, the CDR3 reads TGTGCCAGTAGTATTCTTTTCGGGGACATCCTTCCTGGCGAGCAGTACTTC. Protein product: CASSILFGDILPGEQYF.

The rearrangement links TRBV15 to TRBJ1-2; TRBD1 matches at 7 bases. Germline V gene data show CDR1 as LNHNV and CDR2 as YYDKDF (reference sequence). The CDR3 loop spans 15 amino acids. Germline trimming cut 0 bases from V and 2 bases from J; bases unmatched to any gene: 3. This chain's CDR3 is CATSRDTGANYGYTF. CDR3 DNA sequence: TGTGCCACCAGCAGAGATACAGGGGCCAACTATGGCTACACCTTC. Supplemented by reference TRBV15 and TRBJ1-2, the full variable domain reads DAMVIQNPRYQVTQFGKPVTLSCSQTLNHNVMYWYQQKSSQAPKLLFHYYDKDFNNEADTPDNFQSRRPNTSFCFLDIRSPGLGDTAMYLCATSRDTGANYGYTFGSGTRLTVV.

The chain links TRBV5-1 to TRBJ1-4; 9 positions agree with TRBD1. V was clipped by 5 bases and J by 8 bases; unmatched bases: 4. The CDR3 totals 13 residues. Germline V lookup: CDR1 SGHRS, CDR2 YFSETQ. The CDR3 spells CASRGQGDEKLFF. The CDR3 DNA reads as TGCGCCAGCAGGGGACAGGGTGACGAAAAACTGTTTTTT. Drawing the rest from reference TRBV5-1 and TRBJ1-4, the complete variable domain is KAGVTQTPRYLIKTRGQQVTLSCSPISGHRSVSWYQQTPGQGLQFLFEYFSETQRNKGNFPGRFSGRQFSNSRSEMNVSTLELGDSALYLCASRGQGDEKLFFGSGTQLSVL.

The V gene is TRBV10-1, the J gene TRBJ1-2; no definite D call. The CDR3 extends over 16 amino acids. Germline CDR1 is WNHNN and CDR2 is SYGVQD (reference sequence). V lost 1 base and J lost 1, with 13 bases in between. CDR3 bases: TGCGCCAGCAGTGAGTTCTTGGCAGCTCATAACTATGGCTACACCTTC. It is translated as CASSEFLAAHNYGYTF.

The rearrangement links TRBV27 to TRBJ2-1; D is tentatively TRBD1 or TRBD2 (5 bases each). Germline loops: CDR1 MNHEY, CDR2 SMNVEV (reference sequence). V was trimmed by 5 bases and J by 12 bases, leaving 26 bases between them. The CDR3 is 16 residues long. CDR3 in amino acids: CASSTPSRDGTLGQFF. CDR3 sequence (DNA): TGTGCCAGCAGTACCCCGAGCCGGGACGGTACCTTAGGGCAGTTCTTC.

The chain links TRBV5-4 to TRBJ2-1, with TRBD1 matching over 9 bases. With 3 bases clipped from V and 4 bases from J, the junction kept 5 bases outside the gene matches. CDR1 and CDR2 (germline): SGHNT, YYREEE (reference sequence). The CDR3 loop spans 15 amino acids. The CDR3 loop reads CASSSGQGLYNEQFF. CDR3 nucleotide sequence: TGTGCCAGCAGCTCGGGACAGGGTCTTTACAATGAGCAGTTCTTC. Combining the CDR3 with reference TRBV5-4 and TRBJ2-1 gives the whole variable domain ETGVTQSPTHLIKTRGQQVTLRCSSQSGHNTVSWYQQALGQGPQFIFQYYREEENGRGNFPPRFSGLQFPNYSSELNVNALELDDSALYLCASSSGQGLYNEQFFGPGTRLTVL.

The CDR3 region has the DNA TGTGCCAGCAGCTTAGCGCTTGTTCGGGCAGATACGCAGTATTTT. Translation gives CASSLALVRADTQYF. The V gene is TRBV7-9, the J gene TRBJ2-3; D unresolved. V dropped 0 bases and J dropped 4 bases, with 11 bases sitting between them. The germline V gene encodes CDR1 SEHNR and CDR2 FQNEAQ (reference sequence). CDR3 length: 15 amino acids.

The CDR3 loop reads CASTEGGFSTEAFF. In nucleotides, the CDR3 is TGTGCCAGCACAGAGGGGGGTTTTAGTACTGAAGCTTTCTTT. The chain carries TRBV6-5 and TRBJ1-1; a possible D gene is TRBD1 (6 bases). Trimming cost V 7 bases and J 5 bases, with 17 bases left between them. This CDR3 spans 14 amino acids. Germline values: CDR1 MNHEY, CDR2 SVGAGI.

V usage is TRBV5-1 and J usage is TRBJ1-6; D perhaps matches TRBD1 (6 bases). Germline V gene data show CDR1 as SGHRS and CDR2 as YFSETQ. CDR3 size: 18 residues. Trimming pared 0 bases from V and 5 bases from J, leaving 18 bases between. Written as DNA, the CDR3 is TGCGCCAGCAGCTTGGTCGGGGGGCTCAGCCTCCATAATTCACCCCTCCACTTT. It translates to CASSLVGGLSLHNSPLHF.

The CDR3 nucleotides are TGTGCCAGCAGTCTCATGATGCGGGGAAGCTACGAGCAGTACTTC. Amino acid sequence: CASSLMMRGSYEQYF. This chain joins TRBV28 and TRBJ2-7; maybe TRBD2 (6 bases). V was trimmed by 5 bases and J by 3 bases, leaving 17 bases between them. CDR3 size: 15 residues. Germline CDR1 MDHEN, CDR2 SYDVKM.

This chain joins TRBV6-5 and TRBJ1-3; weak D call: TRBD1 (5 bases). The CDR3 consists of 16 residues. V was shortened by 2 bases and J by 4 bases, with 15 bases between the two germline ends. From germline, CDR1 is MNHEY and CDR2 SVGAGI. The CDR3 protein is CASSYGTGGSGNTIYF. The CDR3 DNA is TGTGCCAGCAGTTACGGGACCGGTGGTTCCGGAAACACCATATATTTT.

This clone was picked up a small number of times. The CDR3 sequence is CATGDTEAFF. For the CDR3, the DNA is TGTGCCACCGGGGACACTGAAGCTTTCTTT. The rearrangement joins TRBV10-3 to TRBJ1-1; the D is unclear. V lost 10 bases and J 3 bases, leaving 6 bases between the germline ends. CDR1 and CDR2 (germline): ENHRY, SYGVKD. This CDR3 spans 10 amino acids.

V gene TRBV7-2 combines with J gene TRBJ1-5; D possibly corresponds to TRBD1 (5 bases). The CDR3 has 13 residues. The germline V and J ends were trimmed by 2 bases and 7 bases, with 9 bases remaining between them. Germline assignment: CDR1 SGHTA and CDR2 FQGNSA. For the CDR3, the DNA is TGTGCCAGCAGCTTAAGGAGGGACCAGCCCCAGCATTTT. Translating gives CASSLRRDQPQHF. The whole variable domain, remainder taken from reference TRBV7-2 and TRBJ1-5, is GAGVSQSPSNKVTEKGKDVELRCDPISGHTALYWYRQSLGQGLEFLIYFQGNSAPDKSGLPSDRFSAERTGGSVSTLTIQRTQQEDSAVYLCASSLRRDQPQHFGDGTRLSIL.

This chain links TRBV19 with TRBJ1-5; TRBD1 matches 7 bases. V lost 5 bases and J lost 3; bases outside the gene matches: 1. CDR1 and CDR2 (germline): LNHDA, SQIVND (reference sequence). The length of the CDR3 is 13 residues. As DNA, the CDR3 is TGTGCCAGTAGTGGACAGGTCAATCAGCCCCAGCATTTT. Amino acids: CASSGQVNQPQHF. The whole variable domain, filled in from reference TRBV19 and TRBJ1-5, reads DGGITQSPKYLFRKEGQNVTLSCEQNLNHDAMYWYRQDPGQGLRLIYYSQIVNDFQKGDIAEGYSVSREKKESFPLTVTSAQKNPTAFYLCASSGQVNQPQHFGDGTRLSIL.

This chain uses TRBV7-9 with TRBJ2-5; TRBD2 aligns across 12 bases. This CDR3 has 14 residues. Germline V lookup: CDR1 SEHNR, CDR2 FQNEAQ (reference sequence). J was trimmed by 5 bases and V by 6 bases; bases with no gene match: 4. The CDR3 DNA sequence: TGTGCCAGCAGTATTGGACTAGCGGGGGAGACCCAGTACTTC. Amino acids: CASSIGLAGETQYF.